This T cell receptor beta chain is drawn from a study of Graves' ophthalmopathy and Graves' hyperthyroidism. Study as a whole: Peripheral blood collection took place at initial diagnosis, before any treatment.

This clonotype was counted at least ten times. The authors amplified TCR beta CDR3 regions, and they did so from RNA transcripts for repertoire sequencing. The authors performed first-round RT-PCR with HTBI primers and then a second-round multiplex PCR. MiXCR, applied by TCRdb to the multiplex PCR reads, yields one record per CDR3 protein. The sample has about 220,000 distinct CDR3 sequences, around a fifth seen once. Germline loops: CDR1 LGHNA, CDR2 YNFKEQ. V was shortened by 5 bases and J by 2 bases, with 12 bases between the two germline ends. The CDR3 extends over 14 amino acids. V usage is TRBV4-2 and J usage is TRBJ2-5; D is perhaps TRBD2 (6 bases). This clonotype was sampled from a woman in her fifties or sixties with Graves' ophthalmopathy. The sample taken for sequencing was peripheral blood. Here the CDR3 reads CASSSPGSQETQYF. CDR3 DNA: TGTGCCAGCAGCTCGCCCGGGAGTCAAGAGACCCAGTACTTC.